Detailed here is one T cell receptor beta chain. Which antigen it targets is not known. Within one base of it there is no much larger clone, and no base qualities were kept. The source of the sample is a study of glioma-infiltrating T cells (dated by TCRdb to about 2016). Some background on the complete study: TCR alpha- and beta-chain repertoires were sequenced from glioma tissue, non-neoplastic brain tissue and matched peripheral blood mononuclear cells. To measure how far tissue and blood T-cell populations diverged, each tissue-infiltrating repertoire was compared against the peripheral blood repertoire of the same patient. Three low-grade glioma patients, several primary glioblastoma patients, and three non-glioma patients who contributed non-neoplastic brain tissue made up the paired cohort. The investigation overall reported the following: Tissue and blood shared very few CDR3 sequences, a result attributed to high CDR3 diversity and limited sampling. Group comparisons were based on small numbers of patients: three non-neoplastic, three low-grade glioma and eight glioblastoma patients. VJ-independent divergence between tissue and blood was found to be below expectation in non-neoplastic patients but above expectation in all gliomas, particularly low-grade gliomas.

CDR1 and CDR2 are drawn from the germline V gene: KGHSH, LQKENI. Including the terminal cysteine and phenylalanine, the CDR3 comprises 15 residues. Of all the DNA, just the CDR3 is kept, 45 bases in frame from base 1. The V end loses 3 bases and the J end loses 4 bases, and a stretch of 13 bases separates them. The iRepertoire nested amplicon-rescue multiplex PCR (arm-PCR) platform was used to amplify TCR alpha and beta CDR3 regions from RNA. The input for one-step reverse transcription and amplification was roughly 95-400 ng of tissue mRNA or PBMC total RNA. Following bead purification, Illumina adapters were added by a secondary multiplex PCR, and the libraries were gel-purified between 200 and 400 bp. The libraries contained internal 6-nucleotide barcodes that were used for demultiplexing. Sequencing of libraries was performed on an Illumina MiSeq with 2x220 or 2x250 nucleotide paired-end reads. As for the original processing: FLASH 1.2.11 was used to merge paired reads, and BWA-MEM then aligned the reads to the GRCh37 human genome before TRA and TRB reads were extracted. V and J assignment used an IMGT-derived reference of cassette sequences and CDR3 motifs that included pseudogenes. Reads were translated in three frames, and productive CDR3s were defined as those with a C...FGXG motif and no stop codons. Clonotypes were defined as unique combinations of V-J cassette pair and CDR3 amino acid sequence. Reads were filtered by Hamming distance, with the threshold set by the sequence error rate of each sample in mapped regions. In TCRdb, the public reads were trimmed at Q25 with fastp and aligned with MiXCR, with productive beta chains retained. One record per CDR3 amino acid sequence lists the most common genes and DNA. V and J calls and clone size were set by TCRdb, not the authors. The table for this sample lists around 99,000 distinct CDR3 sequences; less than 30% of them were counted only once. Roughly 30% of the sample comes from the top ten.

The chain uses TRBV18 and TRBJ1-5; there is no confident call for the D gene. Source material: glioma tissue, nonneoplastic brain tissue, or PBMCs (not recorded which). The receptor was isolated from a human donor with low-grade glioma or glioblastoma, undergoing nonglioma brain surgery, or in good health (not recorded which). The DNA sequence is given as TGTGCCAGCTCACCTTCCCGGGATAAAAATCAGCCCCAGCATTTT. Its coded protein is CASSPSRDKNQPQHF.